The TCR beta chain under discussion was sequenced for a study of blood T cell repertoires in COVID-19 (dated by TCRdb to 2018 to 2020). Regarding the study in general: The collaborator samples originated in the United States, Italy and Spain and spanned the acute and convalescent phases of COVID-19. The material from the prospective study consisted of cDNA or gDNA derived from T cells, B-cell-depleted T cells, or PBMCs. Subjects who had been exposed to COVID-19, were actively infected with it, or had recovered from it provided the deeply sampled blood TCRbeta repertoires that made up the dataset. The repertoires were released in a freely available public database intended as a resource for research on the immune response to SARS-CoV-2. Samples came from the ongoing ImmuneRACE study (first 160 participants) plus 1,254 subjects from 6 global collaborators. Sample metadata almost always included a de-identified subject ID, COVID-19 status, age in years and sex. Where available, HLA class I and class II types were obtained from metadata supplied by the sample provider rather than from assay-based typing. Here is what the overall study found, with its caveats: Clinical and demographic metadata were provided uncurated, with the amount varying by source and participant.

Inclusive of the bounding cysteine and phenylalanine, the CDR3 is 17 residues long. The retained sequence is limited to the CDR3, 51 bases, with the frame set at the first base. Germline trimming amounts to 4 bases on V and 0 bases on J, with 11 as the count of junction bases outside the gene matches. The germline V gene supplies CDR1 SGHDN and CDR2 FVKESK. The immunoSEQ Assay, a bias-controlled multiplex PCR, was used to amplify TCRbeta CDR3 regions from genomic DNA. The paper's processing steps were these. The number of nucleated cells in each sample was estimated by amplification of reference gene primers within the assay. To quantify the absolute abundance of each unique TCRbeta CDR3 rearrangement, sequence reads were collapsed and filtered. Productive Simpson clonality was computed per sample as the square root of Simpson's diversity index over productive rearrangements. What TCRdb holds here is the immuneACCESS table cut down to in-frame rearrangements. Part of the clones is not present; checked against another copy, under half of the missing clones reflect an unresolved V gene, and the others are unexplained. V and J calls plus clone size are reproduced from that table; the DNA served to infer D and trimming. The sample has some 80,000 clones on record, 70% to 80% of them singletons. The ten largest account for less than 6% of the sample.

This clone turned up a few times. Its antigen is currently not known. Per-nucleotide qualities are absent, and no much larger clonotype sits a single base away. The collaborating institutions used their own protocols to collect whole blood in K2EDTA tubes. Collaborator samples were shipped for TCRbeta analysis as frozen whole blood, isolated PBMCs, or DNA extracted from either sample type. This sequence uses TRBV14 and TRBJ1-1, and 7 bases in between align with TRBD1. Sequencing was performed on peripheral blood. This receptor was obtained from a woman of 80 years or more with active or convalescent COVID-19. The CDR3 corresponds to CASSPTDRVRVNTEAFF. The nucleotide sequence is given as TGTGCCAGCAGCCCCACCGACAGGGTTCGGGTGAACACTGAAGCTTTCTTT.